One and the same sample provided the 24 T cell receptor beta chains below, sequenced in a study of T-cell memory formation after mild COVID-19 (dated by TCRdb to the early 2020s). The library came from 5' RACE. TCRdb names Illumina NovaSeq 6000 as the instrument used. In TCRdb, the public reads were trimmed at Q25 with fastp and aligned with MiXCR, with productive beta chains retained. For every CDR3 protein sequence, its rows merge into one entry that carries the most common genes and DNA. For this sample the table gives 380,000 or so distinct CDR3 sequences, of which approximately 15% were detected only once. In total, the top ten clones hold about a fifth of the sample. Sequencing input: PBMCs or a T cell subset sorted from them (not recorded which). The origin of the receptors is a man aged 18-30 years who had mild COVID-19 (a few samples of this study predate the infection). The sample titles of this study are shuffled in the database, so cell type and time point are left out; the donor was told from shared clones.

The J gene is TRBJ1-2, the V gene TRBV7-9; TRBD1 agrees at 9 bases. Trimming cost V 6 bases and J 1 base; bases outside gene matches: 18. The CDR3 spans 19 residues. From germline, CDR1 is SEHNR and CDR2 FQNEAQ (reference sequence). CDR3: CASSSSDRDRAPNNYGYTF. CDR3 DNA sequence: TGTGCCAGCAGTTCTTCAGACCGGGACAGGGCCCCAAATAACTATGGCTACACCTTC.

This clonotype was observed a few times. J is TRBJ2-6 and V is TRBV12-3 or TRBV12-4; either TRBD1 or TRBD2 may fit D (5 bases each). Trimming took 8 bases from V and 4 from J, leaving 12 bases between them. The CDR3 loop spans 14 amino acids. The CDR3 DNA reads TGTGCCAGCGGAAGGGGACCCGGGGCCAACGTCCTGACTTTC. Amino acids: CASGRGPGANVLTF.

This clonotype was picked up a small number of times. V is TRBV4-1 and J is TRBJ2-1; D tentatively reads TRBD1 or TRBD2 (5 bases each). Germline CDR1 and CDR2: MGHRA and YSYEKL. The CDR3 length is 16 residues. Trimming cost V 0 bases and J 3 bases, with 12 bases left between them. This CDR3 is CASSQEGDGNYNEQFF. The DNA of the CDR3 is TGCGCCAGCAGCCAAGAAGGGGACGGGAACTACAATGAGCAGTTCTTC.

This clonotype was detected only a few times. V is TRBV7-3 and J is TRBJ2-3; 8 positions match TRBD2. The junction had 18 bases not matched to a gene; V was cut back by 5 bases and J by 8 bases. CDR1 and CDR2 from the germline V gene are SGHTA and FQGTGA. The CDR3 sequence is 17 residues long. DNA for the CDR3: TGTGCCAGCAGCCCAAGCGGGGGCGGGATATATTTGGGTACGCAGTATTTT. This gives the protein CASSPSGGGIYLGTQYF.

The chain carries TRBV4-1 and TRBJ2-5; TRBD2 aligns across 7 bases. This CDR3 spans 16 amino acids. CDR1 is MGHRA and CDR2 is YSYEKL in the germline V gene. Trimming removed 1 base from V and 8 bases from J; junction bases left unmatched: 13. As DNA, the CDR3 is TGCGCCAGCAGCCAAGTAAGCGGGGCCGGCGGTGGAACCCAGTACTTC. Translating it yields CASSQVSGAGGGTQYF.

This clonotype has a handful of counts. This sequence joins TRBV10-3 and TRBJ2-5; D is possibly TRBD1 (5 bases). The CDR3 sequence is 13 residues long. The germline V gene has CDR1 ENHRY and CDR2 SYGVKD. The V end was cut by 7 bases, the J end by 9 bases, with 18 bases between. The CDR3 DNA is TGTGCCATCAAGGTGGGGCAGGGTAAGGCCCAGTACTTC. Its protein product is CAIKVGQGKAQYF.

This clonotype was detected only a few times. This chain joins TRBV5-1 and TRBJ1-1; no reliable D call. Trimming took off 6 bases at V and 3 bases at J, with 12 bases between the two ends. The CDR3 has 13 amino acids. Germline values: CDR1 SGHRS, CDR2 YFSETQ. The DNA for the CDR3 is TGCGCCAGCACCCTATTAACTGACACTGAAGCTTTCTTT. Amino acid sequence: CASTLLTDTEAFF.

At least ten counts were recorded for this clonotype. This chain uses TRBV28 with TRBJ1-1; D not resolved. The ends were cut back, 9 bases at V and 5 bases at J, with 13 bases in the middle. Germline V gene data show CDR1 as MDHEN and CDR2 as SYDVKM. The CDR3 is 12 amino acids. The CDR3 coding sequence is TGTGCCAGTATACGCGGAGGAACTGAAGCTTTCTTT. This codes for CASIRGGTEAFF. The full variable domain, completed using reference TRBV28 and TRBJ1-1, is DVKVTQSSRYLVKRTGEKVFLECVQDMDHENMFWYRQDPGLGLRLIYFSYDVKMKEKGDIPEGYSVSREKKERFSLILESASTNQTSMYLCASIRGGTEAFFGQGTRLTVV.

There are many counts of this clonotype. The rearrangement uses TRBV12-3 or TRBV12-4 and TRBJ1-1; no firm D call. The CDR3 has 11 amino acids. The ends were cut back, 2 bases at V and 4 bases at J, with 2 bases in the middle. The CDR3 protein is CASSLTTEAFF. The CDR3 DNA follows: TGTGCCAGCAGTTTAACCACTGAAGCTTTCTTT.

The CDR3 loop reads CASSTRQSYGYTF. The CDR3 DNA sequence: TGTGCCAGCAGCACCAGACAGAGCTATGGCTACACCTTC. The V call is TRBV5-5, the J call TRBJ1-2; tentative D call: TRBD1 (5 bases). The CDR3 has 13 residues. Germline V gene lookup returns CDR1 SGHKS and CDR2 YYEKEE (reference sequence). V shed 4 bases and J shed 4 bases, with 11 bases lying between them.

CDR3 coding DNA: TGCAGTGCTAGAGCGGGATTGGGGTCAAGCGAGCAGTTCTTC. Amino acids: CSARAGLGSSEQFF. J is TRBJ2-1 and V is TRBV20-1, with D possibly matching TRBD2 (5 bases). Germline V lookup: CDR1 DFQATT, CDR2 SNEGSKA (reference sequence). V shed 1 base and J shed 10 bases, with 17 bases lying between them. This CDR3 spans 14 amino acids.

The rearrangement uses TRBV7-9 and TRBJ2-3, with D unclear. Trimming took off 4 bases at V and 4 bases at J, with 6 bases between the two ends. CDR1 SEHNR and CDR2 FQNEAQ come from the germline V gene (reference sequence). The CDR3 totals 12 residues. CDR3 DNA sequence: TGTGCCAGCAGCTCAAGGTCAGATACGCAGTATTTT. Translated: CASSSRSDTQYF.

A few counts support this clonotype. This chain links TRBV21-1 with TRBJ2-5; the D call in the table, TRBD1, was not verified against the DNA. TRBV21-1 is listed as a pseudogene. The CDR3 extends over 15 amino acids. CDR3: CASSPPGAGFGTQYF. The CDR3, as DNA: TGTGCCAGCAGCCCCCCGGGTGCGGGGTTTGGGACCCAGTACTTC.

This clonotype has a handful of counts. The chain combines TRBV6-5 with TRBJ1-3; D unresolved. CDR1 and CDR2 (germline): MNHEY, SVGAGI. The CDR3 has 14 amino acids. The V gene lost 5 bases and the J gene lost 4 bases, with 12 bases spanning the gap. As DNA, the CDR3 is TGTGCCAGCAGTCTCGTCTTTGGCGGAAACACCATATATTTT. It translates to CASSLVFGGNTIYF.

This clonotype was counted ten times or more. The V gene is TRBV5-1, the J gene TRBJ1-1, with TRBD1 matching over 9 bases. The CDR3 runs 13 residues. J gave up 5 bases and V 4 bases, and 3 bases lay outside the gene matches. Per the germline V gene, CDR1 is SGHRS and CDR2 is YFSETQ. This chain's CDR3 is CASSGTGWTEAFF. The CDR3 bases are TGCGCCAGCAGCGGGACAGGGTGGACTGAAGCTTTCTTT.

This chain joins TRBV25-1 and TRBJ2-1; 9 bases align to TRBD2. This CDR3 is 15 amino acids long. V shed 6 bases and J 2 bases; nucleotides not matched to a gene: 5. Looked up from germline, CDR1 is MGHDK and CDR2 is SYGVNS. CDR3 region: CASRASGTAYNEQFF. For the CDR3, the DNA is TGTGCCAGCAGAGCTAGCGGGACCGCCTACAATGAGCAGTTCTTC.

This clonotype was seen more than once but under ten times. The CDR3 region is CSAYRGANYGYTF. For the CDR3, the DNA is TGCAGCGCTTATAGGGGCGCCAACTATGGCTACACCTTC. The chain carries TRBV29-1 and TRBJ1-2; tentatively, D is TRBD1 (5 bases). The V gene's germline CDR1 is SQVTM and CDR2 ANQGSEA. The CDR3 covers 13 residues. V shed 7 bases and J shed 2 bases, with 14 bases lying between them. Drawing the rest from reference TRBV29-1 and TRBJ1-2, the complete variable domain is SAVISQKPSRDICQRGTSLTIQCQVDSQVTMMFWYRQQPGQSLTLIATANQGSEATYESGFVIDKFPISRPNLTFSTLTVSNMSPEDSSIYLCSAYRGANYGYTFGSGTRLTVV.

J is TRBJ2-5 and V is TRBV6-5; 11 nucleotides agree with TRBD2. Germline assignment: CDR1 MNHEY and CDR2 SVGAGI. The CDR3 has 14 amino acids. Losses at the gene ends were 6 bases for V and 5 bases for J; bases not matched to a gene: 5. The CDR3 sequence is CASRLAGGLETQYF. DNA for the CDR3: TGTGCCAGCAGATTAGCGGGGGGGCTCGAGACCCAGTACTTC.

This clonotype was observed a few times. This chain uses TRBV18 with TRBJ2-2; D tentatively fits TRBD1 or TRBD2 (6 bases each). Trimming took off 1 base at V and 5 bases at J, with 11 bases between the two ends. Germline V gives CDR1 KGHSH, CDR2 LQKENI. The CDR3 contains 15 residues. The chain's CDR3 is CASSPRGAPTGELFF. In DNA, the CDR3 is TGTGCCAGCTCACCACGGGGGGCGCCGACCGGGGAGCTGTTTTTT.

The rearrangement uses TRBV7-8 and TRBJ2-1, with no clear D. The CDR3 has 13 amino acids. Germline assignment: CDR1 SGHVS and CDR2 FQNEAQ. With 1 base removed from V and 8 bases from J, the gap between germline ends came to 9 bases. The CDR3 region is CASSLGPLDEQFF. For the CDR3, the DNA is TGTGCCAGCAGCTTAGGCCCCTTGGATGAGCAGTTCTTC.

This clonotype showed up many times. V is TRBV7-6 and J is TRBJ1-3; D perhaps matches TRBD1 (5 bases). This CDR3 contains 15 residues. The germline V gene encodes CDR1 SGHVS and CDR2 FNYEAQ. V lost 5 bases to trimming and J lost 2 bases, with 13 bases between them. The CDR3 DNA is TGTGCCAGCAGCCCCGGGGGGGGACCTGGAAACACCATATATTTT. Its protein product is CASSPGGGPGNTIYF.

This clonotype was counted only a few times. CDR3 nucleotide sequence: TGCGCCAGCAAAATGGGGCGGCTTACGGACACTGAAGCTTTCTTT. This gives the protein CASKMGRLTDTEAFF. This sequence joins TRBV10-2 and TRBJ1-1; D possibly corresponds to TRBD1 (5 bases). Germline V gene data show CDR1 as WSHSY and CDR2 as SAAADI. CDR3 length: 15 amino acids. V was trimmed by 7 bases and J by 3 bases, leaving 18 bases between them.

This chain links TRBV7-6 with TRBJ2-1, with 7 bases aligning to TRBD1. V was clipped by 6 bases and J by 7 bases; unmatched bases: 6. CDR3 length: 13 amino acids. CDR1 is SGHVS, CDR2 FNYEAQ, per germline. As DNA, the CDR3 is TGTGCCAGCAGTCACACAGGGGTGAATGAGCAGTTCTTC. Protein sequence: CASSHTGVNEQFF.

This sequence joins TRBV7-2 and TRBJ2-5, with TRBD2 matching over 11 bases. CDR3 length: 16 amino acids. The J segment lost 1 base and the V segment lost 3 bases, leaving 4 bases of the junction unmatched. Germline values: CDR1 SGHTA, CDR2 FQGNSA. The CDR3 DNA is TGTGCCAGCAGCTTCGGGACTAGCGGCTTCCAAGAGACCCAGTACTTC. Its protein product is CASSFGTSGFQETQYF.